This TCR beta chain was identified in a study of T cell responses to AZD1222 COVID-19 vaccine. Broader study findings: Most donors were white British, females outnumbered males, and clonal diversity was possibly underestimated.

Concerning this clone itself: The target antigen is unknown.

Only in-frame clones appear in the TCRdb table, and some are missing; sequencing was by immunoSEQ multiplex PCR. The table records about 160,000 clones, approximately 87% of them present only once. Trimming removed 0 bases from V and 5 bases from J, with 10 bases in between. CDR1 and CDR2 (germline): LGHDT, YNNKEL (reference sequence). The CDR3 totals 14 residues. This rearrangement joins TRBV3-1 (or the pseudogene TRBV3-2) to TRBJ2-5, with a possible D match to TRBD2 (5 bases). The sequence came from an adult who received the AZD1222 COVID-19 vaccine. The input for sequencing was peripheral blood, taken 28 days after the second AZD1222 dose. CDR3 loop: CASSQEAVGETQYF. The CDR3 region has the DNA TGTGCCAGCAGCCAAGAAGCGGTTGGGGAGACCCAGTACTTC.